This T cell receptor beta chain was recovered during a study of blood T cell repertoires in COVID-19 (TCRdb year 2020). Study-level background: Samples from collaborators originated in the United States, Italy and Spain and spanned both the acute and convalescent phases of COVID-19. A freely available public database, intended as a resource for researchers studying the immune response to SARS-CoV-2, is where the repertoires were released. The prospective study material was composed of cDNA or gDNA derived from T cells, B-cell-depleted T cells, or PBMCs. The samples were drawn from two sources: the first 160 participants of the ongoing ImmuneRACE study, and fewer than 1,500 subjects contributed by 6 global collaborators. The dataset comprised deeply sampled blood TCRbeta repertoires from subjects exposed to, actively infected with, or recovered from COVID-19. The sample metadata nearly always contained a de-identified subject ID, COVID-19 status, age in years and sex. Where available, HLA class I and class II types were taken from metadata supplied by the sample provider and were not determined by assay-based typing.

General conclusions and limits of the study: The quantity of clinical and demographic metadata differed by source and by participant and was supplied without curation.

The collaborating institutions used their own protocols to collect whole blood in K2EDTA tubes. Collaborator samples were shipped for TCRbeta analysis as frozen whole blood, isolated PBMCs, or DNA extracted from either sample type. On this clone itself: Its antigen specificity is not known. Base qualities were left out, and no much larger clone turns up one base away.

CDR1 and CDR2 are drawn from the germline V gene: ENHRY, SYGVKD. From its cysteine to its phenylalanine, the CDR3 spans 12 amino acids. Only the CDR3 DNA stays, 36 bases, in frame from base 1. The germline ends are 13 bases apart after V is trimmed by 9 bases and J by 8 bases. The immunoSEQ Assay, a bias-controlled multiplex PCR, was used to amplify TCRbeta CDR3 regions from genomic DNA. As for the authors' bioinformatics: Within the assay, amplification of reference gene primers was used to estimate how many nucleated cells each sample contained. To quantify the absolute abundance of each unique TCRbeta CDR3 rearrangement, sequence reads were collapsed and filtered. For each sample, productive Simpson clonality was calculated by taking the square root of Simpson's diversity index across productive rearrangements. Entries here come from immuneACCESS through TCRdb and include only in-frame sequences with V and J called. Some clones fail to appear in such tables; in the studies checked, an unresolved V gene covers under half of the shortfall, and the cause of the remainder is unknown. V and J calls plus clone size are reproduced from that table; the DNA served to infer D and trimming. The sample includes around 140,000 clones, with about 86% observed a single time. The ten largest make up 8.2% of the sample.

The rearranged segments are TRBV10-3 and TRBJ1-4; the D gene is perhaps TRBD1, from 6 matching bases. The sequence was obtained from a woman in her sixties or seventies with acute or convalescent COVID-19. Sequenced input: peripheral blood. The nucleotide sequence is TGTGCCATTGGGGGGGCTGGGGAAAAACTGTTTTTT. Its protein reads: CAIGGAGEKLFF.